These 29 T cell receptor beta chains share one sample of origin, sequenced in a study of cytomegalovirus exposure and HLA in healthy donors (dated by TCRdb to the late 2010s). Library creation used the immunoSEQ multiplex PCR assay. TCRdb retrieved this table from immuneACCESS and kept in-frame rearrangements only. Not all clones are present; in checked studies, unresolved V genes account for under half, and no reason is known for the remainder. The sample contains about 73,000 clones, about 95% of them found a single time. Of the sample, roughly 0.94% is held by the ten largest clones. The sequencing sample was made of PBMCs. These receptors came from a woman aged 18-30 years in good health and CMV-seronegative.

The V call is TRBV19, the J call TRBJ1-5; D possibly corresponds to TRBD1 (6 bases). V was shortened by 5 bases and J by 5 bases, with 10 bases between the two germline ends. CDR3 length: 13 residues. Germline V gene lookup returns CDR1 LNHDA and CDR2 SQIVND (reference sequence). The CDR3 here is CASSASGDQPQHF. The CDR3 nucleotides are TGTGCCAGTAGTGCTTCAGGGGATCAGCCCCAGCATTTT.

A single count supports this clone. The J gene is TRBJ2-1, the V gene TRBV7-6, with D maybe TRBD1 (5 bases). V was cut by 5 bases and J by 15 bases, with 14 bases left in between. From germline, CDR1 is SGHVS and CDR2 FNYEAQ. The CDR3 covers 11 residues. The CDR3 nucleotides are TGTGCCAGCAGCGACAGCGCAACTCTGTTCTTC. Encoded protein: CASSDSATLFF.

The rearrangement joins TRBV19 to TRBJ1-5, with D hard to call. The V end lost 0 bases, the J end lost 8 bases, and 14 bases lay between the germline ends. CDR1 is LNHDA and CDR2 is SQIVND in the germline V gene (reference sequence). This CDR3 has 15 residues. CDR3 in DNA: TGTGCCAGTAGTATAGAGGGCAGCCCCTCGGAGCCCCAGCATTTT. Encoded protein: CASSIEGSPSEPQHF.

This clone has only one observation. The DNA of the CDR3 is TGCGCCAGCAGCCTCCAGCCCCTCGACCGGGACAGCCTAAACGAGCAGTACTTC. This gives the protein CASSLQPLDRDSLNEQYF. The chain recombines TRBV4-1 with TRBJ2-7, with TRBD1 matching over 7 bases. The germline CDR1 and CDR2 sequences are MGHRA and YSYEKL. Trimming took 4 bases from V and 5 from J; bases not matched to a gene: 20. There are 18 residues in the CDR3.

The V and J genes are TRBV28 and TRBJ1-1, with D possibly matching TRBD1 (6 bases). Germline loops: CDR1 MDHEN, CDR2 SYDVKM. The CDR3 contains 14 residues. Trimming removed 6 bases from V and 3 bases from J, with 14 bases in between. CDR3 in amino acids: CASRSRGSYTEAFF. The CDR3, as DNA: TGTGCCAGCAGAAGCAGGGGCTCCTACACTGAAGCTTTCTTT.

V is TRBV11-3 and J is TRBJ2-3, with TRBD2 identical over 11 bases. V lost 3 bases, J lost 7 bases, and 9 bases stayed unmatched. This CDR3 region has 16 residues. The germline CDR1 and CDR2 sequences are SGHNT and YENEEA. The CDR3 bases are TGTGCCAGCAGCTTGCAACTAGCGGGAGATGTAAATACGCAGTATTTT. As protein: CASSLQLAGDVNTQYF.

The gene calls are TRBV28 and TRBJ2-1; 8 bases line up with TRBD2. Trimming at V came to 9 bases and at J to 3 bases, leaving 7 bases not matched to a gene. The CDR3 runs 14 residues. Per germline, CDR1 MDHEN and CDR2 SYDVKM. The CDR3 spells CASQNGGDYNEQFF. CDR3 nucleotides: TGTGCCAGTCAAAACGGGGGGGACTACAATGAGCAGTTCTTC.

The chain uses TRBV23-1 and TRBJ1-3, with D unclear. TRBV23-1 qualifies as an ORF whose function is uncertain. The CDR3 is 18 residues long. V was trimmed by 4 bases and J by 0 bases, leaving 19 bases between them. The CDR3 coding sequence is TGCGCCAGCAGTCGTGGGCCGCTCCCCAGTAGCTCTGGAAACACCATATATTTT. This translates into CASSRGPLPSSSGNTIYF.

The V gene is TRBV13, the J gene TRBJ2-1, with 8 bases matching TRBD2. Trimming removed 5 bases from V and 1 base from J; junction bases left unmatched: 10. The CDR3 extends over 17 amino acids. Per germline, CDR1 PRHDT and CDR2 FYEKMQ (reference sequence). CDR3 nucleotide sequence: TGTGCCAGCAGCGCCCGAAAAGCGGGAGAATCCTACAATGAGCAGTTCTTC. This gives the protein CASSARKAGESYNEQFF.

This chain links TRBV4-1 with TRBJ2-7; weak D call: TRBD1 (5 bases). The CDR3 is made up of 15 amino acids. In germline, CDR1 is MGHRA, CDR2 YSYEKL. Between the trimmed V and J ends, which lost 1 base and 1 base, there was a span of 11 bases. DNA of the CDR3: TGCGCCAGCAGCCAAGCTGGACAAGGATCCTACGAGCAGTACTTC. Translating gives CASSQAGQGSYEQYF.

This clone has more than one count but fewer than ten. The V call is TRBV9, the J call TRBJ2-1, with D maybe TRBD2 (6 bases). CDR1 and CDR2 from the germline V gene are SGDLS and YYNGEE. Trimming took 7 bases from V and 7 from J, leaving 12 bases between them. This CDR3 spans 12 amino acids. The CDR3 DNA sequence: TGTGCCAGCTCGGGAGCGGGTAATGAGCAGTTCTTC. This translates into CASSGAGNEQFF.

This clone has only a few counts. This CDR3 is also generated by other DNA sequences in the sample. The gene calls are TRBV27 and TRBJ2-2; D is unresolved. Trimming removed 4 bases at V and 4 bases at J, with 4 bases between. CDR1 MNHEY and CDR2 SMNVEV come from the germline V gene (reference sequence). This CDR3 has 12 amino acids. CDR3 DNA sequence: TGTGCCAGCAGTTCGAGCACCGGGGAGCTGTTTTTT. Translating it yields CASSSSTGELFF.

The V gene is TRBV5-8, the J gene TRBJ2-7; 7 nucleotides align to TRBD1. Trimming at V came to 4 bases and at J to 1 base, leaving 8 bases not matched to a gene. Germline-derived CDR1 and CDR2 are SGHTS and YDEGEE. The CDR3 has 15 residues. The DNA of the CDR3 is TGTGCCAGCAGCCCACAGGACAGGATATCCTACGAGCAGTACTTC. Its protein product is CASSPQDRISYEQYF.

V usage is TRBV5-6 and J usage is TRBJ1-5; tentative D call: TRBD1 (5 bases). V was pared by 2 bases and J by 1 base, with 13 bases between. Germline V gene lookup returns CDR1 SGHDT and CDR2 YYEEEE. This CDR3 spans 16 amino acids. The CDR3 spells CASSFGDGGSNQPQHF. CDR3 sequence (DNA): TGTGCCAGCAGCTTTGGGGACGGGGGGAGCAATCAGCCCCAGCATTTT.

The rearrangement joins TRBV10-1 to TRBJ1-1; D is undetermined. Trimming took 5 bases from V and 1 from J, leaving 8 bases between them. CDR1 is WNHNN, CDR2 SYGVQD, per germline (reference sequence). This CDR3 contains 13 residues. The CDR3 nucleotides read TGCGCCAGCAGTTACGACACGAACACTGAAGCTTTCTTT. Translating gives CASSYDTNTEAFF.

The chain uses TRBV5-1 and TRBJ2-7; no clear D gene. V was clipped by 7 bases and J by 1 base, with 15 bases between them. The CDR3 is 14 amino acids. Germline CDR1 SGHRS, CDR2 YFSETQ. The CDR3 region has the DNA TGCGCCAGCCACGCTCCGGAACTATCCTACGAGCAGTACTTC. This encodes CASHAPELSYEQYF.

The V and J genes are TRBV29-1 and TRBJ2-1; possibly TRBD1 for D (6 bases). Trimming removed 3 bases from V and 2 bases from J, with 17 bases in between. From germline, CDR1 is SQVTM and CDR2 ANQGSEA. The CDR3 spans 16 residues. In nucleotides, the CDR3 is TGCAGCGTTGAGTCAGGGGAACGCGGAGCCTACAATGAGCAGTTCTTC. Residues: CSVESGERGAYNEQFF.

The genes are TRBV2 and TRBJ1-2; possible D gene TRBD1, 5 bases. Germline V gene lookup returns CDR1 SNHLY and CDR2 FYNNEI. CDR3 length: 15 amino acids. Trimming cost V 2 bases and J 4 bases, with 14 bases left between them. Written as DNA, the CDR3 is TGTGCCAGCAGTGAAATCCCAGGGCACGGCTATGGCTACACCTTC. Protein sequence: CASSEIPGHGYGYTF.

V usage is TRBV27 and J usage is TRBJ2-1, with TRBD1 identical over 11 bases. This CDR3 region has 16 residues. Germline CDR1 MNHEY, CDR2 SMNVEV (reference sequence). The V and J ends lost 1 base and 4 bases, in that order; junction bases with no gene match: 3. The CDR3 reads CASSLLGQGGYNEQFF. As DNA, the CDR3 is TGTGCCAGCAGTTTATTGGGACAGGGGGGGTACAATGAGCAGTTCTTC.

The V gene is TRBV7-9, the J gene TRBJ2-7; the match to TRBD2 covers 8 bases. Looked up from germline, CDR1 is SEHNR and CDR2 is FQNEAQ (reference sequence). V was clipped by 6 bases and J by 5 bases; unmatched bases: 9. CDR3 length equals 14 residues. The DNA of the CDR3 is TGTGCCAGCAGTCCCGCCTCGCGGGAGGACGAGCAGTACTTC. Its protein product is CASSPASREDEQYF.

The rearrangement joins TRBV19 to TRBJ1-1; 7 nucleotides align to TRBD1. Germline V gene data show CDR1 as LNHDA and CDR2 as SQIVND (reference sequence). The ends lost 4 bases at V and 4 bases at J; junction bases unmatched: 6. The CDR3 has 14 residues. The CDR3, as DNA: TGTGCCAGTAGTACAGCACCAGGGGGCACTGAAGCTTTCTTT. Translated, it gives CASSTAPGGTEAFF.

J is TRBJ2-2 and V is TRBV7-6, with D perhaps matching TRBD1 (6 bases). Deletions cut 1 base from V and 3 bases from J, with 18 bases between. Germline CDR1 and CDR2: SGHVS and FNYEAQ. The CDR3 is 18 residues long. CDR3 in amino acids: CASSLVVGVNRDTGELFF. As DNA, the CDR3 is TGTGCCAGCAGCTTAGTAGTAGGGGTTAACAGGGACACCGGGGAGCTGTTTTTT. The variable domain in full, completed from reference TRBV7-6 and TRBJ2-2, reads GAGVSQSPRYKVTKRGQDVALRCDPISGHVSLYWYRQALGQGPEFLTYFNYEAQQDKSGLPNDRFSAERPEGSISTLTIQRTEQRDSAMYRCASSLVVGVNRDTGELFFGEGSRLTVL.

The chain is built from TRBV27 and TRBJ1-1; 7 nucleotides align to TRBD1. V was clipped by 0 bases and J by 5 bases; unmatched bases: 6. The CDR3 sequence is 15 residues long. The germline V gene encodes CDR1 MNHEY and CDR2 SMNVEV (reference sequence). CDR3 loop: CASSLSEGARTEAFF. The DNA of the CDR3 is TGTGCCAGCAGTTTATCAGAGGGGGCGCGAACTGAAGCTTTCTTT.

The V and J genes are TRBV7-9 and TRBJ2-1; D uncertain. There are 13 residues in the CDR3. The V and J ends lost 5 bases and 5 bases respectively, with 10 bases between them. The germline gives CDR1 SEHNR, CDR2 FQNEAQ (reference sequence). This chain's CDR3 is CASSPERHNEQFF. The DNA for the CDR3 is TGTGCCAGCAGCCCAGAACGCCACAATGAGCAGTTCTTC.

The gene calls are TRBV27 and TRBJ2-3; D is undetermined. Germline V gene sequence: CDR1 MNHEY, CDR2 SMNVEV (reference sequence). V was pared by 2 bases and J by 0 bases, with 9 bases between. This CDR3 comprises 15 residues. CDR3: CASSLGGHSTDTQYF. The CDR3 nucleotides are TGTGCCAGCAGTTTAGGCGGCCACAGCACAGATACGCAGTATTTT.

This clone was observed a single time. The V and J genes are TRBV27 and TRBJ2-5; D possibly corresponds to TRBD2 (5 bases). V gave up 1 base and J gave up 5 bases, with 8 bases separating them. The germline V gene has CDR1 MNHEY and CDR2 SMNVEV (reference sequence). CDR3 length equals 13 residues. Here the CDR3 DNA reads TGTGCCAGCAGTTTATGGCGCGGGGAGACCCAGTACTTC. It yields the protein CASSLWRGETQYF.

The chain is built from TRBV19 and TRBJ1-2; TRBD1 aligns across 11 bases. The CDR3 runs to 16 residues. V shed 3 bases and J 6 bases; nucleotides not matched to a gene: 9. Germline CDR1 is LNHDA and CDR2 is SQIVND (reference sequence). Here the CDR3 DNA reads TGTGCCAGTAGTATTATTTTCGGACAGGGGGCGCATGGCTACACCTTC. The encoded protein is CASSIIFGQGAHGYTF.

The CDR3 reads CASSFALRSTDTQYF. CDR3 in DNA: TGTGCCAGCAGTTTTGCCCTGCGAAGCACAGATACGCAGTATTTT. The V call is TRBV27, the J call TRBJ2-3; D not resolved. Deletions cut 3 bases from V and 0 bases from J, with 10 bases between. Germline V gene data show CDR1 as MNHEY and CDR2 as SMNVEV (reference sequence). The CDR3 length is 15 residues.

Written as DNA, the CDR3 is TGTGCCAGCAGTTTGGAGCCAGATAGCACAGATACGCAGTATTTT. It yields the protein CASSLEPDSTDTQYF. The V gene is TRBV27, the J gene TRBJ2-3; unclear D gene. The CDR3 has 15 amino acids. CDR1 and CDR2 from the germline V gene are MNHEY and SMNVEV (reference sequence). V was clipped by 3 bases and J by 0 bases, with 10 bases between them.